This T cell receptor beta chain is drawn from a study of blood T cell repertoires in COVID-19. At the level of the study: Nucleic acid was either cDNA or gDNA, and it came from T cells, B-cell-depleted T cells, or PBMCs.

Authors' processing steps: Cell counts per sample came from amplifying reference gene primers. The data were produced by immunoSEQ multiplex PCR, yet TCRdb's version contains in-frame clones alone and is incomplete. V and J calls and clone size are given by that table; D and trimming were obtained from the DNA. The table has some 340,000 clones, approximately 90% seen once. The table lists this clone with a count of one. The sequence came from a woman aged 30 to 39 who had been exposed to COVID-19. Input material: PBMCs or T cells enriched from blood (not recorded which).

The CDR3 coding sequence is TGTGCCAGCAGTGACTCGAAGCCCCAGCATTTT. This encodes CASSDSKPQHF. This sequence joins TRBV28 and TRBJ1-5; D unclear. V gave up 5 bases and J gave up 8 bases, with 7 bases separating them. CDR1 MDHEN and CDR2 SYDVKM come from the germline V gene. The CDR3 totals 11 residues.